This entry is about one T cell receptor beta chain. What it binds is not known. The sample originates from a study of T cell responses to AZD1222 COVID-19 vaccine. Study conclusions and caveats: Repertoires were obtained solely post-peak T cell response. Close to half of spike-specific TCRs reportedly recognize unmutated variant regions.

The assay was immunoSEQ multiplex PCR, and TCRdb's table has in-frame clones only and misses some. The sample yields roughly 120,000 clones, 85% to 95% seen once. Germline V gene lookup returns CDR1 SGHNT and CDR2 YYREEE (reference sequence). This CDR3 has 14 residues. Trimming stripped 5 bases from V and 5 bases from J, with 13 bases between. The TCR was taken from an adult who received the AZD1222 COVID-19 vaccine. The chain links TRBV5-4 to TRBJ2-2, with D possibly matching TRBD1 (6 bases). The source material was peripheral blood, sampled 28 days after the second AZD1222 dose. CDR3 coding DNA: TGTGCCAGCAGAAGGGAACAGGGTACCGGGGAGCTGTTTTTT. Protein: CASRREQGTGELFF.